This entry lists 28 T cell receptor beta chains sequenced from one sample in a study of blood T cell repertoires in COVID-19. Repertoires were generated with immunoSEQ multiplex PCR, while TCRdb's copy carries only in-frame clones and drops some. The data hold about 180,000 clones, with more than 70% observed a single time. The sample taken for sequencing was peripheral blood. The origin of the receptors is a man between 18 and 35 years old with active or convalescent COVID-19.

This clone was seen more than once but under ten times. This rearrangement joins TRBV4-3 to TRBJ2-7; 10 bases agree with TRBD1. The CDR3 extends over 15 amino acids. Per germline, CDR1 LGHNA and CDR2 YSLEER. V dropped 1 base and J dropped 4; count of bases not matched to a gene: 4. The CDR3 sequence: CASSQGDRGLYEQYF. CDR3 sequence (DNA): TGCGCCAGCAGCCAAGGGGACAGGGGCCTGTACGAGCAGTACTTC.

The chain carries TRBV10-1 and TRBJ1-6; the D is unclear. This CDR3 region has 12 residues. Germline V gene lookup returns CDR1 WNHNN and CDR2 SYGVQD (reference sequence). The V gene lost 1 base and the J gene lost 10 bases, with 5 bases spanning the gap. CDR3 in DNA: TGCGCCAGCAGTGAGTTGAGGTCACCCCTCCACTTT. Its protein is CASSELRSPLHF.

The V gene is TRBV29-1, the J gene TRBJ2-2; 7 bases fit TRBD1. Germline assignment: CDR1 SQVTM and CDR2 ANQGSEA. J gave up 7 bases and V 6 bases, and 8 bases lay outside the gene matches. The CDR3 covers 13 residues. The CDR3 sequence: CSVHETGHGELFF. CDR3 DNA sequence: TGCAGCGTCCATGAGACAGGGCACGGGGAGCTGTTTTTT.

The chain's CDR3 is CASRDRDDYGYTF. For the CDR3, the DNA is TGTGCCAGCAGAGACAGGGACGACTATGGCTACACCTTC. The V call is TRBV6-1, the J call TRBJ1-2, with 7 bases identical to TRBD1. The germline gives CDR1 MNHNS, CDR2 SASEGT. J was trimmed by 3 bases and V by 6 bases; bases with no gene match: 4. This CDR3 has 13 amino acids.

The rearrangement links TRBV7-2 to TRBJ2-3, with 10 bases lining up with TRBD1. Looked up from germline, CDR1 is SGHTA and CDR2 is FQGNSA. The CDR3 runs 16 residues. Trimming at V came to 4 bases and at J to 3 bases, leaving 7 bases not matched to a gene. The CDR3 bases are TGTGCCAGCAGCTGGCGGACAGGGGGGGAGACAGATACGCAGTATTTT. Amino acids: CASSWRTGGETDTQYF.

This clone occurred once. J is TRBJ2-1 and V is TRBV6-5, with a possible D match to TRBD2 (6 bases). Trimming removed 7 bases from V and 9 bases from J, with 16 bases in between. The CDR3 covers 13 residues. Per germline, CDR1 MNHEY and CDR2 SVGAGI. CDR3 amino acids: CASTPGVNGEQFF. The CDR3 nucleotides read TGTGCCAGCACCCCGGGGGTTAATGGTGAGCAGTTCTTC.

CDR3 amino acids: CASSVGGSTDTQYF. The CDR3 coding sequence is TGTGCCAGCAGTGTGGGGGGGTCCACAGATACGCAGTATTTT. The chain uses TRBV2 and TRBJ2-3, with 7 bases that match TRBD2. CDR1 is SNHLY, CDR2 FYNNEI, per germline. Losses at the gene ends were 4 bases for V and 2 bases for J; bases not matched to a gene: 3. CDR3 length: 14 residues.

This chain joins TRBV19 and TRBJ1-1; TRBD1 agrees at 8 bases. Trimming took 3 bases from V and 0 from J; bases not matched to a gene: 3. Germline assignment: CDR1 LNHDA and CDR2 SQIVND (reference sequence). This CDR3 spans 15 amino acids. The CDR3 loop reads CASSISTGVNTEAFF. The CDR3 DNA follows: TGTGCCAGTAGTATCTCGACAGGGGTGAACACTGAAGCTTTCTTT.

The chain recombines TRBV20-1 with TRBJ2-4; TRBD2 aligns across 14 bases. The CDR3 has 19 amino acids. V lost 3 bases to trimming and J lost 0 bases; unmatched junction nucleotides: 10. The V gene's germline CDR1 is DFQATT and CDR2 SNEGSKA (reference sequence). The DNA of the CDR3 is TGCAGTGCTAGTCTCGGACTAGCGGGGGGATTGTTAGCCAAAAACATTCAGTACTTC. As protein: CSASLGLAGGLLAKNIQYF.

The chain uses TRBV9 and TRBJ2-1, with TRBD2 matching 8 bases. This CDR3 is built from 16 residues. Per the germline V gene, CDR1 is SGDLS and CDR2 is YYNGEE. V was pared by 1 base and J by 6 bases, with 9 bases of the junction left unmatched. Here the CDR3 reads CASSVSAGGALNEQFF. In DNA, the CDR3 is TGTGCCAGCAGCGTATCAGCCGGGGGGGCCCTCAATGAGCAGTTCTTC. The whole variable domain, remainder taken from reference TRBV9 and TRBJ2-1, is DSGVTQTPKHLITATGQRVTLRCSPRSGDLSVYWYQQSLDQGLQFLIQYYNGEERAKGNILERFSAQQFPDLHSELNLSSLELGDSALYFCASSVSAGGALNEQFFGPGTRLTVL.

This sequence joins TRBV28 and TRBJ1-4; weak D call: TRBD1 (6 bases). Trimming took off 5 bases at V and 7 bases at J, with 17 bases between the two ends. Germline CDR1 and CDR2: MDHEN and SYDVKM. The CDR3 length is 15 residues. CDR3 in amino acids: CASSLPGGAREKLFF. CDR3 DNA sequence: TGTGCCAGCAGTCTTCCTGGGGGGGCGCGTGAAAAACTGTTTTTT.

The chain's CDR3 is CASSGTGNTQYF. The CDR3, as DNA: TGCGCCAGCAGTGGTACAGGCAATACGCAGTATTTT. The V and J genes are TRBV10-1 and TRBJ2-3, with D maybe TRBD1 (5 bases). Germline loops: CDR1 WNHNN, CDR2 SYGVQD (reference sequence). The CDR3 loop spans 12 amino acids. V was shortened by 4 bases and J by 7 bases, with 9 bases between the two germline ends.

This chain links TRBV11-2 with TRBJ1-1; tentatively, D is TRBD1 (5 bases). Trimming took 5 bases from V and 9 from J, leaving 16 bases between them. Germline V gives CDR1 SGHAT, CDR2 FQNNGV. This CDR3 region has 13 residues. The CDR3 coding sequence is TGTGCCAGCAGCCCAGATTTCGCAGGGCAAGCTTTCTTT. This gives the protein CASSPDFAGQAFF.

The CDR3 DNA is TGTGCCACCAGCAGAGCCACCGGGGACTATGGCTACACCTTC. Translating gives CATSRATGDYGYTF. The rearrangement uses TRBV15 and TRBJ1-2; D unclear. Germline V gene data show CDR1 as LNHNV and CDR2 as YYDKDF (reference sequence). This CDR3 has 14 residues. V lost 1 base, J lost 3 bases, and 9 bases lay in between.

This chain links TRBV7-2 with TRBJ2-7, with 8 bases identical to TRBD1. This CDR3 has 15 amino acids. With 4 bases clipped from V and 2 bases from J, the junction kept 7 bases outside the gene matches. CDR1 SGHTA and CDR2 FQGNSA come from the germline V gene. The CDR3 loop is CASSSQGGSTYEQYF. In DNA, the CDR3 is TGTGCCAGCAGCTCACAGGGGGGATCTACCTACGAGCAGTACTTC.

This CDR3 reads CASSLQDSSYNEQFF. In DNA, the CDR3 is TGTGCCAGCAGCTTACAGGATAGCTCCTACAATGAGCAGTTCTTC. V and J are TRBV5-8 and TRBJ2-1, with a tentative D call TRBD1 (5 bases). The CDR3 has 15 residues. Trimming shortened V by 2 bases and J by 0 bases, and 9 bases separated the two germline ends. Per germline, CDR1 SGHTS and CDR2 YDEGEE. The full variable domain, completed using reference TRBV5-8 and TRBJ2-1, is EAGVTQSPTHLIKTRGQQATLRCSPISGHTSVYWYQQALGLGLQFLLWYDEGEERNRGNFPPRFSGRQFPNYSSELNVNALELEDSALYLCASSLQDSSYNEQFFGPGTRLTVL.

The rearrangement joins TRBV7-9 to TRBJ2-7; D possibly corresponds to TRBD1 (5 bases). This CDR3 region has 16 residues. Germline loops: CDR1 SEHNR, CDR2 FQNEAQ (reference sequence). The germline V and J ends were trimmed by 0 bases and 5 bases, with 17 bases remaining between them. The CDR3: CASSLASGYYFHEQYF. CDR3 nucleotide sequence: TGTGCCAGCAGCTTAGCATCAGGGTATTATTTCCACGAGCAGTACTTC.

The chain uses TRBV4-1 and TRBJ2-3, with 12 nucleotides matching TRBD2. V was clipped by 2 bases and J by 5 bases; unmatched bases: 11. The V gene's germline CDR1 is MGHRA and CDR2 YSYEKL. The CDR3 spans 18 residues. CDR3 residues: CASSQKSFPGLAGDTQYF. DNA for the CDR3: TGCGCCAGCAGCCAAAAAAGTTTTCCGGGACTAGCGGGAGATACGCAGTATTTT.

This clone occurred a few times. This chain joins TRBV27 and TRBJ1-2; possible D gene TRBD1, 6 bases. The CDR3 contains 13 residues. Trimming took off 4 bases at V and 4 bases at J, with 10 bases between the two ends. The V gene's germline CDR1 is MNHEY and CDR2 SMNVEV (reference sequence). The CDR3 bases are TGTGCCAGCAGTTCGACAGGCACCTATGGCTACACCTTC. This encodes CASSSTGTYGYTF.

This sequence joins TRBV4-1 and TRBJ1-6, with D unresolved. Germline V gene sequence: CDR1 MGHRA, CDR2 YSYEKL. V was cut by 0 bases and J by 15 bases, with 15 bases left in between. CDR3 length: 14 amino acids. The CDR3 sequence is CASSQDRLGSNLHF. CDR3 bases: TGCGCCAGCAGCCAAGATCGCCTGGGCAGTAACCTCCACTTT.

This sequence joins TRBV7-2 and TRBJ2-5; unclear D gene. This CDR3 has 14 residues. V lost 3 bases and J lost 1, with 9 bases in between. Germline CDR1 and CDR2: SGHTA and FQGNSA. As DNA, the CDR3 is TGTGCCAGCAGCTTCGCGGTATTCCAAGAGACCCAGTACTTC. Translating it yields CASSFAVFQETQYF.

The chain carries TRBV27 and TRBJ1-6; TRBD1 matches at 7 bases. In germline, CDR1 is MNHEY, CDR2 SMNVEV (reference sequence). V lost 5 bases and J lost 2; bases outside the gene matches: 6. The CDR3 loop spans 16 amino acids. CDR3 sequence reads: CASSDREVAYNSPLHF. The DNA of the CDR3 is TGTGCCAGCAGTGACAGGGAGGTCGCCTATAATTCACCCCTCCACTTT.

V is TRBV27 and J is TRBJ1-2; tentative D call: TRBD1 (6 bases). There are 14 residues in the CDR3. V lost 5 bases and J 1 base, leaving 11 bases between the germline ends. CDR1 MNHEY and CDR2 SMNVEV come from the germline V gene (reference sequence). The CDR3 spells CASSPWDNNYGYTF. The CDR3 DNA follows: TGTGCCAGCAGTCCATGGGACAATAACTATGGCTACACCTTC.

The CDR3 protein is CASSLGEVETQYF. CDR3 DNA sequence: TGTGCCAGCAGCTTGGGGGAGGTAGAGACCCAGTACTTC. The V and J genes are TRBV7-9 and TRBJ2-5; D might be TRBD2 (6 bases). Germline V gene sequence: CDR1 SEHNR, CDR2 FQNEAQ (reference sequence). V gave up 3 bases and J gave up 4 bases, with 9 bases separating them. This CDR3 contains 13 residues. The entire variable domain, with the rest obtained from reference TRBV7-9 and TRBJ2-5, is as follows: DTGVSQNPRHKITKRGQNVTFRCDPISEHNRLYWYRQTLGQGPEFLTYFQNEAQLEKSRLLSDRFSAERPKGSFSTLEIQRTEQGDSAMYLCASSLGEVETQYFGPGTRLLVL.

CDR3 amino acids: CASSTRRDSYEQYF. In nucleotides, the CDR3 is TGTGCCAGCAGTACCCGCAGGGACTCCTACGAGCAGTACTTC. This sequence joins TRBV6-6 and TRBJ2-7; weak D call: TRBD1 (5 bases). Trimming cost V 5 bases and J 0 bases, with 11 bases left between them. The CDR3 is 14 residues long. The germline V gene has CDR1 MNHNY and CDR2 SVGAGI (reference sequence).

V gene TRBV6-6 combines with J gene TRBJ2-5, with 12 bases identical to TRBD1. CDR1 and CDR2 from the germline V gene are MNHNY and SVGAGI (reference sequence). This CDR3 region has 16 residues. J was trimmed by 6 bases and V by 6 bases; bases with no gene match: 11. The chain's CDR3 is CASSEIGTGGFQTQYF. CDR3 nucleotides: TGTGCCAGCAGCGAAATTGGGACAGGGGGCTTTCAGACCCAGTACTTC.

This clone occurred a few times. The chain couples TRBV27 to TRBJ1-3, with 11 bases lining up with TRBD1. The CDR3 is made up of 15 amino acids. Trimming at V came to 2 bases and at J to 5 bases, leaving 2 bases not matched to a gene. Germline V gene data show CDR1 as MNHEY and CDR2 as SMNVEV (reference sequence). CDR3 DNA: TGTGCCAGCAGTTTAGGACAGGGGGCCCGAAACACCATATATTTT. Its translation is CASSLGQGARNTIYF.

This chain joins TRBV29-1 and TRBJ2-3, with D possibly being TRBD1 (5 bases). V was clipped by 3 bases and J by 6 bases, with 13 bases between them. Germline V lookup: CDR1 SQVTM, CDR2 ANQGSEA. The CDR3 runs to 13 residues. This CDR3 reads CSVDRQGLDTQYF. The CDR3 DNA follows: TGCAGCGTTGATCGGCAGGGTTTGGATACGCAGTATTTT.